Listed below are T cell receptor beta chains from one sample, sequenced in a study of shared clonotypes between healthy human individuals. Data came from immunoSEQ multiplex PCR; TCRdb stores just in-frame clones and leaves some out. This sample has approximately 1.5 million clones, with approximately 98% found just once. The sequencing sample was made of naive CD4+ T cells sorted from blood. These receptors were taken from a man between 25 and 39 years old in good health. Each CDR3 is given with its conserved first and last residue. A D gene is named only where the DNA matches it firmly. Size values are once, few and many counts, or a class for expanded clones, and some rows have none.

j_call	clone_size	d_call	v_call	cdr3_aa	cdr3_nt
TRBJ1-5	NA	NA	TRBV6-5	CASSPTGELQPQHF	TGTGCCAGCAGCCCGACCGGGGAGTTACAGCCCCAGCATTTT
TRBJ1-5	NA	NA	TRBV2	CASSEEDNQPQHF	TGTGCCAGCAGTGAAGAAGACAATCAGCCCCAGCATTTT
TRBJ1-4	NA	NA	TRBV5-1	CASSLDHSQGEKLFF	TGCGCCAGCAGCTTGGATCATTCCCAGGGTGAAAAACTGTTTTTT
TRBJ2-7	NA	TRBD1	TRBV5-4	CASTMTGGSYEQYF	TGTGCCAGCACCATGACAGGGGGGTCCTACGAGCAGTACTTC
TRBJ2-5	NA	TRBD2	TRBV29-1	CSGREGPETQYF	TGCAGCGGGCGGGAGGGCCCGGAGACCCAGTACTTC
TRBJ2-1	NA	NA	TRBV21-1	CASSKGFTGNPYNEQFF	TGTGCCAGCAGCAAGGGATTTACAGGGAACCCCTACAATGAGCAGTTCTTC
TRBJ1-2	NA	TRBD1	TRBV10-3	CAISVAGQGEYGYTF	TGTGCCATCAGTGTAGCGGGACAGGGGGAGTATGGCTACACCTTC
TRBJ2-1	NA	NA	TRBV5-1	CASSPALSEQFF	TGCGCCAGCAGCCCTGCTTTGAGTGAGCAGTTCTTC
TRBJ2-3	NA	NA	TRBV10-2	CASIDTDTDTQYF	TGCGCCAGCATTGACACCGACACAGATACGCAGTATTTT
TRBJ2-4	NA	NA	TRBV6-5	CASSSLTGGEYF	TGTGCCAGCAGTTCTTTGACAGGCGGGGAGTACTTC
TRBJ1-3	NA	NA	TRBV28	CASSFPGVTIFSGNTIYF	TGTGCCAGCAGTTTCCCAGGGGTCACAATCTTCTCTGGAAACACCATATATTTT
TRBJ2-2	NA	NA	TRBV13	CASSLCPGRRDTGELFF	TGTGCCAGCAGCTTATGTCCAGGCCGGAGGGACACCGGGGAGCTGTTTTTT
TRBJ2-5	NA	NA	TRBV11-2	CASTRGLLETQYF	TGTGCCAGCACCCGAGGACTACTAGAGACCCAGTACTTC
TRBJ2-2	NA	TRBD2	TRBV9	CASSVELAGNTGELFF	TGTGCCAGCAGCGTAGAACTAGCGGGGAACACCGGGGAGCTGTTTTTT
TRBJ1-2	NA	TRBD1	TRBV7-9	CASSLGTGITDGYTF	TGTGCCAGCAGCTTAGGGACAGGGATCACTGATGGCTACACCTTC
TRBJ2-7	NA	TRBD2	TRBV15	CATSRASGSGVQYF	TGTGCCACCAGCCGGGCTAGCGGGAGTGGAGTGCAGTACTTC
TRBJ2-2	NA	NA	TRBV19	CASSMWQNTGELFF	TGTGCCAGTAGTATGTGGCAGAACACCGGGGAGCTGTTTTTT
TRBJ2-1	once	NA	TRBV7-2	CASSDNEPFF	TGTGCCAGCAGCGATAACGAACCGTTCTTC
TRBJ2-7	once	NA	TRBV18	CASSSGLAPTYEQYF	TGTGCCAGCTCGTCGGGCCTGGCACCAACCTACGAGCAGTACTTC
TRBJ2-1	NA	NA	TRBV5-1	CASSYGTPGDEQFF	TGCGCCAGCAGCTACGGGACTCCGGGGGATGAGCAGTTCTTC
TRBJ1-3	NA	NA	TRBV5-4	CASSLQGPSGNTIYF	TGTGCCAGCAGCTTGCAGGGGCCTTCCGGAAACACCATATATTTT
TRBJ2-7	NA	NA	TRBV9	CASSLRGDIGVHEQYF	TGTGCCAGCAGCTTAAGAGGGGACATAGGCGTCCACGAGCAGTACTTC
TRBJ1-2	NA	TRBD1	TRBV7-2	CASRPGQGALGYGYTF	TGTGCCAGCCGCCCGGGACAGGGGGCGCTGGGGTATGGCTACACCTTC
TRBJ2-3	once	NA	TRBV29-1	CSVEGGKRDTQYF	TGCAGCGTTGAAGGGGGGAAGAGGGATACGCAGTATTTT
TRBJ1-2	NA	NA	TRBV9	CASSVGGSHYGYTF	TGTGCCAGCAGCGTAGGAGGGAGCCACTATGGCTACACCTTC
TRBJ1-3	NA	NA	TRBV6-4	CASSERNWESGNTIYF	TGTGCCAGCAGTGAGCGGAATTGGGAATCTGGAAACACCATATATTTT
TRBJ1-1	NA	TRBD1	TRBV18	CASSTRDRGATEAFF	TGTGCCAGCTCCACCCGGGACAGGGGCGCCACTGAAGCTTTCTTT
TRBJ1-5	NA	NA	TRBV4-3	CASSQEEGTNQPQHF	TGCGCCAGCAGCCAGGAAGAAGGAACCAATCAGCCCCAGCATTTT
TRBJ2-7	NA	TRBD2	TRBV11-1	CASSLGLAGQTNSYEQYF	TGTGCCAGCAGCTTGGGACTAGCGGGACAAACAAACTCCTACGAGCAGTACTTC
TRBJ2-3	NA	NA	TRBV5-5	CASSKGVLGPDTQYF	TGTGCCAGCAGCAAAGGGGTATTGGGTCCAGATACGCAGTATTTT
TRBJ2-7	NA	TRBD1	TRBV28	CASRGQARYEQYF	TGTGCCAGCAGAGGACAGGCTCGGTACGAGCAGTACTTC
TRBJ1-4	NA	TRBD1	TRBV7-9	CASSNIRGDRAQSEKLFF	TGTGCCAGCAGCAATATTAGAGGAGACAGGGCACAGTCCGAAAAACTGTTTTTT
TRBJ2-1	once	NA	TRBV19	CASSRAGTRIYNEQFF	TGTGCCAGTAGTAGAGCCGGGACTCGAATCTACAATGAGCAGTTCTTC
TRBJ1-2	once	NA	TRBV5-1	CASSLDPVNYGYTF	TGCGCCAGCAGCTTGGACCCCGTTAACTATGGCTACACCTTC
TRBJ2-7	NA	NA	TRBV5-4	CSPGHSYEQYF	TGTTCCCCGGGACATAGCTACGAGCAGTACTTC
TRBJ2-1	NA	NA	TRBV7-9	CASSPRAGFYNEQFF	TGTGCCAGCAGCCCCCGAGCGGGTTTCTACAATGAGCAGTTCTTC
TRBJ2-2	NA	TRBD1	TRBV27	CASGAQGATGELFF	TGTGCCAGCGGGGCACAGGGGGCGACCGGGGAGCTGTTTTTT
TRBJ1-3	NA	NA	TRBV5-8	CASSTVPLFFGNTIYF	TGTGCCAGCAGCACAGTCCCTTTGTTTTTTGGAAACACCATATATTTT
TRBJ2-5	NA	NA	TRBV7-9	CASSLAAETQYF	TGTGCCAGCAGCCTCGCGGCGGAGACCCAGTACTTC
TRBJ2-5	NA	NA	TRBV5-1	CASSLFGPHQETQYF	TGCGCCAGCAGCTTGTTCGGTCCCCACCAAGAGACCCAGTACTTC
TRBJ2-1	NA	TRBD1	TRBV28	CASSPWDRGLSGNSYNEQFF	TGTGCCAGCAGTCCCTGGGACAGGGGGCTTAGCGGAAACTCCTACAATGAGCAGTTCTTC